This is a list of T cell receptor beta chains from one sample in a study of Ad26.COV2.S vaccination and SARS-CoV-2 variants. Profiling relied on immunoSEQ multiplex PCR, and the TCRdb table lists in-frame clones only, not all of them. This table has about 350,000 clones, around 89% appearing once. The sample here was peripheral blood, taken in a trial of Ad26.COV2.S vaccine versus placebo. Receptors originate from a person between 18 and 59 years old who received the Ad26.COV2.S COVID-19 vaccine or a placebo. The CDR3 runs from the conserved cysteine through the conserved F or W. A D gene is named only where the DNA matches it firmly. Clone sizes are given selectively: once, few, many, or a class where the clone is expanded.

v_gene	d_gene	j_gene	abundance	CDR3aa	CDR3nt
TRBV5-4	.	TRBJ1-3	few	CASSVDSSGNTIYF	TGTGCCAGCAGCGTTGACAGCTCTGGAAACACCATATATTTT
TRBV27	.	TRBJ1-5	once	CASRPRGVGVGQPQHF	TGTGCCAGCAGACCCCGGGGCGTGGGCGTGGGTCAGCCCCAGCATTTT
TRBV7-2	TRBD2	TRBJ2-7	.	CASSPPGLESYEQYF	TGTGCCAGCAGCCCGCCAGGACTAGAGTCCTACGAGCAGTACTTC
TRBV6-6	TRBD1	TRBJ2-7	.	CASGLQGAYEQYF	TGTGCCAGCGGCTTACAGGGGGCCTACGAGCAGTACTTC
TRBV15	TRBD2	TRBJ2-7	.	CATSRSTGLASYEQYF	TGTGCCACCAGCAGATCTACGGGACTAGCGAGCTACGAGCAGTACTTC
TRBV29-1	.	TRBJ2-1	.	CSVDRENEQFF	TGCAGCGTTGATAGGGAGAATGAGCAGTTCTTC
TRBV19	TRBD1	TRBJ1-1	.	CASRRQGEDTEAFF	TGTGCCAGTAGGCGACAGGGGGAGGACACTGAAGCTTTCTTT
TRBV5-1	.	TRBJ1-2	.	CASRVAGTSYRGYTF	TGCGCCAGCAGAGTGGCCGGAACCTCGTATAGGGGCTACACCTTC
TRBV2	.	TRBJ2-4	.	CASRTNRVGGNIQYF	TGTGCCAGCAGAACCAACAGGGTCGGCGGGAACATTCAGTACTTC
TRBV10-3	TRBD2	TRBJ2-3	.	CAIRGGGRTDTQYF	TGTGCCATCAGGGGCGGGGGGCGCACAGATACGCAGTATTTT
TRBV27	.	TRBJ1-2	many	CASSSRTQADYGYTF	TGTGCCAGCAGCTCTCGAACACAGGCCGACTATGGCTACACCTTC
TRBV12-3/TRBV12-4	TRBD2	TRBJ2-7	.	CASSWGTSYEQYF	TGTGCCAGCAGTTGGGGGACTAGCTACGAGCAGTACTTC
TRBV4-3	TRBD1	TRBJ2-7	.	CASSQDRGQYEQYF	TGCGCCAGCAGCCAAGACAGGGGGCAATACGAGCAGTACTTC
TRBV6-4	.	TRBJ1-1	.	CASSNMGSTEAFF	TGTGCCAGCAGCAACATGGGGAGCACTGAAGCTTTCTTT
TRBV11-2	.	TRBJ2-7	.	CASSLEGFTEQYF	TGTGCCAGCAGCTTAGAGGGCTTTACCGAGCAGTACTTC
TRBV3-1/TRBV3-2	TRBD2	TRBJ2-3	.	CASSQGLAGGPWGDTQYF	TGTGCCAGCAGCCAGGGACTAGCGGGAGGGCCTTGGGGAGATACGCAGTATTTT
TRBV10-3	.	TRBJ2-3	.	CAISGGSDTQYF	TGTGCCATCAGTGGAGGTAGCGATACGCAGTATTTT
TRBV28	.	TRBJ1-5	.	CASSLTGNQPQHF	TGTGCCAGCAGTTTAACAGGGAATCAGCCCCAGCATTTT
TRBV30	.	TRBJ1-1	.	CAWSVSKNTEAFF	TGTGCCTGGAGTGTCTCAAAGAACACTGAAGCTTTCTTT
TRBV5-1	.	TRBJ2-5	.	CASSLAPGGETQYF	TGCGCCAGCAGCTTGGCGCCAGGCGGGGAGACCCAGTACTTC
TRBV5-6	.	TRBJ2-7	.	CASSPDGYEQYF	TGTGCCAGCAGTCCGGACGGCTACGAGCAGTACTTC
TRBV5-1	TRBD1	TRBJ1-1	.	CASSVGTVNTEAFF	TGCGCCAGCAGCGTTGGGACAGTGAACACTGAAGCTTTCTTT
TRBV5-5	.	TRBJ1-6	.	CASSGTDNSPLHF	TGTGCCAGCTCCGGGACCGATAATTCACCCCTCCACTTT
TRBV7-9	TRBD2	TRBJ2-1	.	CASSLIGLAGGNNEQFF	TGTGCCAGCAGCTTAATAGGACTAGCGGGAGGAAACAATGAGCAGTTCTTC
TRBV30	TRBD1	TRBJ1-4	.	CAWSSGTGYEKLFF	TGTGCCTGGAGCTCCGGGACAGGGTACGAAAAACTGTTTTTT
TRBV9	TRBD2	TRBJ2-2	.	CASSAIAGGTGELFF	TGTGCCAGCAGCGCCATAGCGGGAGGGACCGGGGAGCTGTTTTTT
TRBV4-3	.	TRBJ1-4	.	CASSQEALTNEKLFF	TGCGCCAGCAGCCAAGAGGCATTAACTAATGAAAAACTGTTTTTT
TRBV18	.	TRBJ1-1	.	CASSAGLNTEAFF	TGTGCCAGCTCTGCGGGGTTGAACACTGAAGCTTTCTTT
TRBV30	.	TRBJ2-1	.	CAWSGLAERNEQFF	TGTGCCTGGAGCGGGTTAGCGGAGAGGAATGAGCAGTTCTTC
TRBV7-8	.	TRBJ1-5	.	CASSLVGGLRQPQHF	TGTGCCAGCAGCTTAGTTGGAGGGCTCCGTCAGCCCCAGCATTTT
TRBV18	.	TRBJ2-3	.	CASSPTGAVTDTQYF	TGTGCCAGCTCACCAACGGGAGCAGTCACAGATACGCAGTATTTT
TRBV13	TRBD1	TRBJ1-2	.	CASSSGTPQGYGYTF	TGTGCCAGCAGCTCCGGGACACCACAGGGGTATGGCTACACCTTC
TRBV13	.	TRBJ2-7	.	CASSFVGRPYEQYF	TGTGCCAGCAGCTTCGTAGGGCGTCCCTACGAGCAGTACTTC
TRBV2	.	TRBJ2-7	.	CASSPNPIGGSSYEQYF	TGTGCCAGCAGCCCTAACCCCATTGGGGGAAGCTCCTACGAGCAGTACTTC
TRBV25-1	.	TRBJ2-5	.	CASSERGQETQYF	TGTGCCAGCAGTGAACGGGGACAAGAGACCCAGTACTTC
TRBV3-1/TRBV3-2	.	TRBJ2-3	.	CASSQGVRGGYTDTQYF	TGTGCCAGCAGCCAAGGGGTTCGGGGAGGATACACAGATACGCAGTATTTT